Listed below are T cell receptor beta chains from one sample, sequenced in a study of metastatic and nonmetastatic thyroid tumors. TCRdb redid the clone calls on the PCR reads using MiXCR. The data contain about 40,000 clones, over 9.5% of them singletons. The sample taken for sequencing was blood. Receptors were obtained from a female donor with papillary thyroid cancer or a benign thyroid nodule (not recorded which). Some clones in this sample may be carry-over from other donors' samples. Each CDR3 is given without its conserved first and last residue. Fields, in order: V gene, CDR3 protein.

>TRBV18
ASSTTEGVGYT
>TRBV9
VSSKTAQETQY
>TRBV11-3
ASSLAVGANEQF
>TRBV6-2/TRBV6-3
ASRLAQAYEQY
>TRBV27
ASSLTRGAFYEQY
>TRBV2
ASSGEGQYSYEQY
>TRBV9
ASSVDLRTDRGEVGYT
>TRBV7-9
ASSPSVTGEPF
>TRBV7-2
ASSPERSSTDTQY
>TRBV24-1
APYRAWGFVEQF